What follows is one TCR beta chain and its context. Its specific antigen is unknown. Base qualities are not recorded, but no much larger clone differs from it by a single base. Library preparation was by the immunoSEQ multiplex PCR assay. For the original study's pipeline: A clone was classified as neoantigen-specific if the clone expanded significantly in response to the relevant peptide and did not expand significantly in response to any other peptide tested. Held by TCRdb, this immuneACCESS table contains in-frame sequences only and omits some clones. Under half of the omission traces to an unresolved V gene where checked; the cause of the rest is unknown. From that table come the V and J calls and clone size; the DNA was used to work out D and trimming. This sample gives approximately 10,000 clones in total; 90% to 95% of them show up just once. The top ten clones comprise approximately 9.8% of the sample.

This sample is part of a study of PD-1 blockade in mismatch repair-deficient tumors (dated by TCRdb to the late 2010s). With regard to the full study: Between late 2013 and September 2016, fewer than 90 consecutive patients with about 12 mismatch repair-deficient cancer types, all previously treated and progressing, were enrolled in the trial. Tumor-associated T cell clones were tracked in the peripheral blood of patients responding to PD-1 blockade by deep sequencing of TCR CDR3 regions. The full study reports these points: Three of seven peptides elicited clonal expansion, yielding about 140 unique blood TCRs, roughly seven also found in tumor; all positive peptides derived from frameshift mutations. Rapid expansion after pembrolizumab followed by contraction, generally before radiologic responses, was shown by tumor-resident clones, which were often undetectable in blood before treatment.

This sample's time point label indicates: roughly 9-day in vitro stimulation with candidate neoantigen peptide 3. For each enrolled patient, mismatch repair deficiency was established using either polymerase chain reaction or immunohistochemistry. TCR sequencing was performed for three patients who responded to pembrolizumab therapy. About 7 ELISpot-reactive candidate neoantigen peptides were each used in an approximately eleven-day in vitro stimulation before TCR sequencing. A control culture with no peptide was handled in the same way and served as the baseline for calculating clone fold changes. The phase II trial prospectively evaluated PD-1 blockade with pembrolizumab in advanced mismatch repair-deficient cancers, independent of tissue of origin. The CDR3 runs 18 residues from the cysteine to the phenylalanine. The sequence is cut down to CDR3 DNA, 54 bases in frame from base 1. CDR1 and CDR2, per the germline V gene (reference sequence), are MNHEY and SMNVEV. V is reduced by 5 bases and J by 3 bases, leaving a spacing of 25 bases between them.

The chain is made from TRBV27 and TRBJ2-5, with the D gene possibly TRBD1 or TRBD2, each one fitting 5 bases. The TCR comes from an adult with mismatch repair-deficient cancer. The input for sequencing was cells cultured in vitro, taken from a patient treated with pembrolizumab. The DNA sequence is as follows: TGTGCCAGCAGTCCAAACCTGGGACGGTTGGTGCCCAAAGAGACCCAGTACTTC. Translated, this is CASSPNLGRLVPKETQYF.